Below, one T cell receptor (beta chain) is given with its context. Its specificity is not known. The data stem from a study of CD8 T cells in ankylosing spondylitis. V dropped 2 bases and J dropped 5; count of bases not matched to a gene: 6. Germline-derived CDR1 and CDR2 are SGHTA and FQGTGA. The CDR3 spans 18 residues. Quantitative 5'-RACE with molecular barcodes was used to make the TCR beta libraries. TCRdb used MiXCR to reprocess the 5' RACE reads, holding one entry per CDR3 protein. The data show fewer than 550,000 distinct CDR3 sequences, roughly 5.3% seen once. General study points: CD8+ cells made up the disease-linked clones, which were relatively rare in peripheral blood. The clones that were linked to disease were reported to be significantly enriched in matched synovial fluid samples from ankylosing spondylitis patients. One TCR beta motif, made up of eight or nine highly homologous variants, appeared characteristic of ankylosing spondylitis blood.

Sample: blood, either unsorted or a sorted T cell fraction (not recorded which). The chain employs TRBV7-3 and TRBJ2-1; 16 positions match TRBD2. The clonotype originates from a male donor with ankylosing spondylitis. CDR3 DNA sequence: TGTGCCAGCAGCTTAGGGACTAGCGGGGGGGCGGCAGACAATGAGCAGTTCTTC. Translation: CASSLGTSGGAADNEQFF.